This TCR beta chain came from a study of T cell changes during pregnancy in multiple sclerosis (dated by TCRdb to about 2019). Background for the entire study: In women with multiple sclerosis, the researchers looked at how the T cell repertoire shifted as pregnancy progressed.

A note on this clone: The specificity of this receptor is unknown. No base quality values were provided; no much bigger clone lies one nucleotide off.

For CDR1 and CDR2, the germline V gene (reference sequence) lists SEHNR and FQNEAQ. Trimming at the junction amounts to 5 bases on V and 4 bases on J, and the germline ends lie 11 bases apart. The CDR3, cysteine through phenylalanine, is 13 amino acids long. Here the CDR3 DNA is all that survives: 39 bases in frame from base 1. The library was obtained by the immunoSEQ multiplex PCR assay. The table was pulled from immuneACCESS by TCRdb, which kept in-frame rearrangements only. Such tables lose some clones; where checked, under half of the loss comes from unresolved V genes, and the rest has no known cause. For this sample the table gives about 84,000 clones, of which 85% to 95% were detected only once. The top ten clonotypes cover more than 0.85% of the sample.

Sequencing used peripheral blood, obtained in the second trimester of pregnancy. The rearranged chain carries TRBV7-9 and TRBJ2-5; TRBD2 is perhaps the D gene, given 6 matching bases. The clonotype comes from a female donor in good health, enrolled as a control in a pregnancy study. The nucleotide sequence is given as TGTGCCAGCAGCCCGGGACTCAGAGAGACCCAGTACTTC. It codes for CASSPGLRETQYF.